These 7 T cell receptor beta chains came from one sample sequenced in a study of T cells in Graves' hyperthyroidism and ophthalmopathy. Using RNA transcripts as the source, TCR beta CDR3 regions were amplified. First-round RT-PCR targeting the TCR CDR3 was performed with the HTBI primer set. From the multiplex PCR reads, TCRdb called clonotypes with MiXCR, one entry per CDR3 protein. The table has a few hundred thousand distinct CDR3 sequences, about half seen once. The sequenced material came from peripheral blood or thyroid tissue (not recorded which). Receptor source: a young woman with Graves' hyperthyroidism.

This clonotype was seen only a few times. The J gene is TRBJ2-7, the V gene TRBV5-4, with 8 bases aligning to TRBD2. V shed 4 bases and J 5 bases; nucleotides not matched to a gene: 14. The germline gives CDR1 SGHNT, CDR2 YYREEE (reference sequence). The CDR3 covers 16 residues. The DNA of the CDR3 is TGTGCCAGCAGCCCTCGCGGGAAGCGGGAGTCCCACGAGCAGTACTTC. Translation: CASSPRGKRESHEQYF.

This clonotype was recorded only once. The J gene is TRBJ1-1, the V gene TRBV19; perhaps TRBD1 as D (5 bases). V was clipped by 6 bases and J by 0 bases, with 11 bases between them. The CDR3 extends over 14 amino acids. Germline V gene sequence: CDR1 LNHDA, CDR2 SQIVND (reference sequence). The DNA for the CDR3 is TGTGCCAGTAGCCGACAGACCATGAACACTGAAGCTTTCTTT. Protein: CASSRQTMNTEAFF. Together with reference TRBV19 and TRBJ1-1, the CDR3 gives the full variable domain: DGGITQSPKYLFRKEGQNVTLSCEQNLNHDAMYWYRQDPGQGLRLIYYSQIVNDFQKGDIAEGYSVSREKKESFPLTVTSAQKNPTAFYLCASSRQTMNTEAFFGQGTRLTVV.

A note on this clonotype: This may arise from a read error, as a much more abundant clone is one base away. The chain links TRBV5-1 to TRBJ1-6; 7 nucleotides agree with TRBD1. This CDR3 contains 14 residues. Germline CDR1 and CDR2: SGHRS and YFSETQ. This CDR3 is CASSFAGGPSPLHF. The CDR3 DNA is TGTGCCAGCAGCTTTGCAGGGGGTCCTTCACCCCTCCACTTT.

This clonotype appeared many times. The gene calls are TRBV13 and TRBJ2-6; D remains ambiguous. Germline CDR1 PRHDT, CDR2 FYEKMQ (reference sequence). V was shortened by 2 bases and J by 0 bases, with 8 bases between the two germline ends. The CDR3 covers 16 residues. CDR3 residues: CASSLTSDSGANVLTF. In DNA, the CDR3 is TGTGCCAGCAGCTTAACATCGGACTCTGGGGCCAACGTCCTGACTTTC.

This clonotype has ten or more counts. The chain uses TRBV7-9 and TRBJ2-2, with 9 bases identical to TRBD2. Germline assignment: CDR1 SEHNR and CDR2 FQNEAQ (reference sequence). The CDR3 covers 15 residues. Trimming cost V 5 bases and J 13 bases; bases outside gene matches: 14. Here the CDR3 DNA reads TGTGCCAGCAGCCCCGGGACTAGCCGGCCGGGGTGGCTGTTTTTT. It specifies CASSPGTSRPGWLFF.

This clonotype was seen repeatedly, ten times or more. V is TRBV12-3 or TRBV12-4 and J is TRBJ2-5, with 9 bases lining up with TRBD1. With V trimmed by 5 bases and J by 5 bases, 9 bases remained unmatched. The CDR3 is 15 amino acids. The chain's CDR3 is CASSPGDREEETQYF. The DNA of the CDR3 is TGTGCCAGCAGTCCCGGGGACAGGGAGGAGGAGACCCAGTACTTC.

The gene calls are TRBV7-7 and TRBJ2-2; D is ambiguous. The V gene's germline CDR1 is SSHAT and CDR2 FNYEAQ (reference sequence). V shed 1 base and J shed 8 bases, with 8 bases lying between them. This CDR3 has 13 residues. As DNA, the CDR3 is TGTGCCAGCAGCTTAGGACCCCGTGGGGAGCTGTTTTTT. It codes for CASSLGPRGELFF.